This TCR beta chain was sequenced in a study of shared clonotypes between healthy human individuals. This was a deep-level run. Once extracted for a subset, genomic DNA was divided evenly among several immunoSEQ plates. Sequenced by immunoSEQ multiplex PCR; TCRdb stores in-frame clones only, minus some. The table includes about 2 million clones, 90% to 95% detected once. The CDR3 loop spans 12 amino acids. In germline, CDR1 is ENHRY, CDR2 SYGVKD. V was cut by 5 bases and J by 8 bases, with 10 bases left in between. The receptor comes from a man younger than 35 in good health. The source material was naive CD4+ T cells sorted from blood. As to subset: CD45RA+ positively selected. The chain combines TRBV10-3 with TRBJ2-1; D not certain. In DNA form, the CDR3 reads TGTGCCATCAGTCTCTTGGGATATGAGCAGTTCTTC. It is translated as CAISLLGYEQFF.